The source of this T cell receptor (beta chain) is a study of blood T cell repertoires in COVID-19. Study at large: From the United States, Italy and Spain came samples of acute and convalescent COVID-19. The cDNA or gDNA used as material had been derived from T cells, B-cell-depleted T cells, or PBMCs.

Germline V gene lookup returns CDR1 SGHTA and CDR2 FQGNSA. Trimming removed 4 bases from V and 7 bases from J, with 10 bases in between. CDR3 length equals 12 residues. Authors' processing steps: The authors estimated nucleated cell counts from reference gene primer amplification. Method: immunoSEQ multiplex PCR; TCRdb's copy keeps in-frame clones and lacks some. V and J calls and clone size are copied from that table; D and trimming were computed from the DNA. This sample yields roughly 100,000 clones, of which 65% to 90% are seen a single time; approximately 15% belongs to the top ten. This clonotype was obtained from an elderly woman with active or convalescent COVID-19. The chain uses TRBV7-2 and TRBJ1-2; D gene unclear. The sequenced sample consisted of peripheral blood. The CDR3 DNA reads TGTGCCAGCAGCTCCCCCCTCCGTGGCTACACCTTC. Protein sequence: CASSSPLRGYTF.